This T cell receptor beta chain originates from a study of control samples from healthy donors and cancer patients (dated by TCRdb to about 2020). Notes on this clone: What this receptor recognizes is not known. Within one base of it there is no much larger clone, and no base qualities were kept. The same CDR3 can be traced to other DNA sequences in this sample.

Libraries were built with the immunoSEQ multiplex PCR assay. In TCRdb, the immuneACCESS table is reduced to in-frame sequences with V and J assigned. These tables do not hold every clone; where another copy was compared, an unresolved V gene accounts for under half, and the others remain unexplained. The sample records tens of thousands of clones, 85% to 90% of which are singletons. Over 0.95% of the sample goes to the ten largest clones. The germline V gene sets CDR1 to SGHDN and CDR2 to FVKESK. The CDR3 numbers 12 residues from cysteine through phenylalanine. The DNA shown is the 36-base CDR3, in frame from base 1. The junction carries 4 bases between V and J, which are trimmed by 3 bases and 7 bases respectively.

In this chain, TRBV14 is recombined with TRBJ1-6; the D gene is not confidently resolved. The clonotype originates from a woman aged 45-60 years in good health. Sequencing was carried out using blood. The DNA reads TGTGCCAGCAGCCAGATAAATTCACCCCTCCACTTT. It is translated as CASSQINSPLHF.